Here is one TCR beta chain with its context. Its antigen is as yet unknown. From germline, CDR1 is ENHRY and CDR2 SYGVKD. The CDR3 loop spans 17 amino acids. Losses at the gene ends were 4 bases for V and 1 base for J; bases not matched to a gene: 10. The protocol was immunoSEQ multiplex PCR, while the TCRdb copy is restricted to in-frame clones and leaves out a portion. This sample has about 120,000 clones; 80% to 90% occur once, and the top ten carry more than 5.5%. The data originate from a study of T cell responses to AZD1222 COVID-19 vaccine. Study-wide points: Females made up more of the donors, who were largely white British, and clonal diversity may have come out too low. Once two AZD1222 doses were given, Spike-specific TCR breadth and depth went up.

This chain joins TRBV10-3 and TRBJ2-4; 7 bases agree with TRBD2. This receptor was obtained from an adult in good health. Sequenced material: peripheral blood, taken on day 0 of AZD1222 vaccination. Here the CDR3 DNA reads TGTGCCATCAGTGGGGGAGGGGTGATTGGCGCCAAAAACATTCAGTACTTC. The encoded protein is CAISGGGVIGAKNIQYF.